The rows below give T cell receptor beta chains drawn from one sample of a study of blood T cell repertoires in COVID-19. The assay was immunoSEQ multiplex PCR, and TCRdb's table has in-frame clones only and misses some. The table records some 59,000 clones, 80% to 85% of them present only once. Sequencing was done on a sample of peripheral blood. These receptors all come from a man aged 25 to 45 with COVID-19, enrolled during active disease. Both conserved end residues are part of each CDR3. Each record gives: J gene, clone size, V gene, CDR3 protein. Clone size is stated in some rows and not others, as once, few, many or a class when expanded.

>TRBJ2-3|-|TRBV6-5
CASSSNLAGGTDTQYF
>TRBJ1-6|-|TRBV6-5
CASRPDRAENSPLHF
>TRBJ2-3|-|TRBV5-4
CASSLAAGTGGADTQYF
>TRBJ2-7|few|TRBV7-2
CASRRTSGLLGEQYF
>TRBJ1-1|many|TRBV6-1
CASSEVVGQGNTEAFF
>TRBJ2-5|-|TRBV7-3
CASSTRDRGGTQYF
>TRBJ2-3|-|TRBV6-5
CASRDRAGVDTQYF
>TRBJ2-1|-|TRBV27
CASGPRATNEQFF
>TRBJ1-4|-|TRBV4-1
CASSQDFYGVANEKLFF
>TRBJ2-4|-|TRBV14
CASSQDRRDQYF
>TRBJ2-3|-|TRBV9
CASSVRGSTDTQYF
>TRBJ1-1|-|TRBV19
CASSMAGGPTRDTEAFF
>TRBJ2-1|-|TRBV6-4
CASSPAPPGQANNEQFF
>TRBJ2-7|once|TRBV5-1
CASSLRQGAYEQYF
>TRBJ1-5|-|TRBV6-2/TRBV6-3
CASSYLGQGLSNQPQHF
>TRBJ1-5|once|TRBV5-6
CASSLSGPNQPQHF
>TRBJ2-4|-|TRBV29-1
CSVESQGRNIQYF
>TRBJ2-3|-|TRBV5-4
CASSLPADTQYF
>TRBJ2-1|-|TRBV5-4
CASSLTANEQFF
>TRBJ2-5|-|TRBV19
CASSIPVVGGETQYF
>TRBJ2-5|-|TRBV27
CASSLLGGAEETQYF
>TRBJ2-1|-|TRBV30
CAWSSPRDFATYNEQFF
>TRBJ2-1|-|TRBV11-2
CASSLRYDYNEQFF
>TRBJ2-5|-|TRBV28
CASNVDSGIRETQYF
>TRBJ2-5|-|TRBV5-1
CASSLGQGLLQETQYF
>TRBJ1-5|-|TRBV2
CASRGPGQSYSNQPQHF
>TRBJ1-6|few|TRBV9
CASSLGQASNSPLHF
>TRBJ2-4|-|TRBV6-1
CASSDLYRKNIQYF
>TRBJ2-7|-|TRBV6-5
CASSSREIYEQYF
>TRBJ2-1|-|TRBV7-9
CASSLAGTGWNEQFF
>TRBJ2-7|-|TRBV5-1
CASSWRGYEQYF
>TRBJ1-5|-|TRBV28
CASGTGGRQPQHF